A selection of T cell receptor beta chains follows, all from one sample in a study of shared clonotypes between healthy human individuals. Only in-frame clones appear in the TCRdb table, and some are missing; sequencing was by immunoSEQ multiplex PCR. Among more than 2,000,000 clones listed, roughly 93% were seen once. The sequenced sample was naive CD4+ T cells from PBMCs. The receptors originated from a man aged 18 to 30 in good health. Some clones in this sample may be carry-over from other donors' samples. Each CDR3 is given with its conserved first and last residue. The D gene is left open where the match is weak. Part of the rows lack a size; the others show once, few, many or a class for expanded clones.

v_call	clone_size	d_call	j_call	cdr3_nt	cdr3_aa
TRBV9	-	TRBD1	TRBJ2-2	TGTGCCAGCAGCGTCAGACCGGGACAGGTCGCCGGGGAGCTGTTTTTT	CASSVRPGQVAGELFF
TRBV30	-	TRBD1	TRBJ1-2	TGTGCCTGGAGCAAGCCCGGGACAGAATCCTATGGCTACACCTTC	CAWSKPGTESYGYTF
TRBV7-2	few	TRBD1	TRBJ1-3	TGTGCCAGCAGCACCGACAGGGTAAACACCATATATTTT	CASSTDRVNTIYF
TRBV28	-	TRBD2	TRBJ2-3	TGTGCCAGCAGCGCCGGGGGGAGCGGAGGAGGAGATACGCAGTATTTT	CASSAGGSGGGDTQYF
TRBV9	-	-	TRBJ2-5	TGTGCCAGCAGGGAAACCGGGCCCCTGGAGACCCAGTACTTC	CASRETGPLETQYF
TRBV7-2	-	-	TRBJ2-7	TGTGCCAGCAGCTTAGGGCCAGGTCTTCGTCGGGAGCAGTACTTC	CASSLGPGLRREQYF
TRBV6-1	-	-	TRBJ1-2	TGTGCCAGCAGTGAGGGGACCGGGGCCTATGGCTACACCTTC	CASSEGTGAYGYTF
TRBV28	-	TRBD2	TRBJ2-7	TGTGCCAGCAGTCCACTGCGGGAGGGGCCCGAGCAGTACTTC	CASSPLREGPEQYF
TRBV5-1	-	-	TRBJ2-5	TGCGCCAGCAGCTTGGTACTAATGGGAGAGACCCAGTACTTC	CASSLVLMGETQYF
TRBV18	-	-	TRBJ2-3	TGTGCCAGCTCTTCCTCTAGGGAAGATACGCAGTATTTT	CASSSSREDTQYF
TRBV2	once	-	TRBJ2-2	TGTGCCACCACGCGGACAGTGAACACCGGGGAGCTGTTTTTT	CATTRTVNTGELFF
TRBV25-1	-	TRBD2	TRBJ2-1	TGTGCCAGCCGCAATAGCGGGATGGTGTCAAAGAATGAGCAGTTCTTC	CASRNSGMVSKNEQFF
TRBV5-1	-	TRBD1	TRBJ1-2	TGCGCCAGCGGAGGGACAGGGGAAGGAGTTGATGGCTACACCTTC	CASGGTGEGVDGYTF